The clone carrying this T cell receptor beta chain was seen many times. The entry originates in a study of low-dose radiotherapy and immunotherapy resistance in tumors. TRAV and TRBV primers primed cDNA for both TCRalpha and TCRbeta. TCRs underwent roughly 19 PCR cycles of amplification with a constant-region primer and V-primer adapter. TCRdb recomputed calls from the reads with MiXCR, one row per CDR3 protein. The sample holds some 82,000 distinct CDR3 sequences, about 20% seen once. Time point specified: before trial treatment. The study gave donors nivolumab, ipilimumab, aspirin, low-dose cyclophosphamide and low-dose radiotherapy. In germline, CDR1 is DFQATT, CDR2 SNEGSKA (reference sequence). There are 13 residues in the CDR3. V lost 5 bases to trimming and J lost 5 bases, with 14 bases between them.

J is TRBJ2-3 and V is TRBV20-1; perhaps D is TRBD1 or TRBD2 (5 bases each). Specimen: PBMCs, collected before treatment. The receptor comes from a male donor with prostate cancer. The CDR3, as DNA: TGCAGTGCTGATGGGGACGGTTTAGATACGCAGTATTTT. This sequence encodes CSADGDGLDTQYF.